A selection of T cell receptor beta chains follows, all from one sample in a study of blood T cell repertoires in COVID-19. The protocol was immunoSEQ multiplex PCR, while the TCRdb copy is restricted to in-frame clones and leaves out a portion. The profile shows 32,000 or so clones, just over 85% of them singletons. Sequenced material: peripheral blood. The receptor source for this set is a human donor in a cohort sampled during active COVID-19. CDR3s include the opening cysteine and the closing phenylalanine or tryptophan. A D gene is named only where the DNA matches it firmly. The size entry is marked missing in some rows and otherwise reads once, few, many or a size class.

CDR3 DNA: TGCGCCAGCAGCTTCCCTCCCGCCCCGGGGGCAGATACGCAGTATTTT
CDR3 protein: CASSFPPAPGADTQYF
D gene: .
clone size: .
V gene: TRBV5-1
J gene: TRBJ2-3

CDR3 DNA: TGTGCCAGCAGCTTGTACGAGACAGGGTTGAACACTGAAGCTTTCTTT
CDR3 protein: CASSLYETGLNTEAFF
D gene: TRBD1
clone size: .
V gene: TRBV5-6
J gene: TRBJ1-1

CDR3 DNA: TGTGCCAGCAGCCCCCCCGCTACAGGGACTGGAAACACCATATATTTT
CDR3 protein: CASSPPATGTGNTIYF
D gene: .
clone size: .
V gene: TRBV7-9
J gene: TRBJ1-3

CDR3 DNA: TGCGCCAGCAGCTTGGGGGGCTACACAGATACGCAGTATTTT
CDR3 protein: CASSLGGYTDTQYF
D gene: .
clone size: once
V gene: TRBV5-1
J gene: TRBJ2-3

CDR3 DNA: TGTGCCAGCAGCTTTTCGAGGGTTGGCGGGGAGCTGTTTTTT
CDR3 protein: CASSFSRVGGELFF
D gene: .
clone size: .
V gene: TRBV5-4
J gene: TRBJ2-2

CDR3 DNA: TGTGCCAGCAGTTACCCCACTTATGAGCGGTGGAGTGGCGAGCAGTACTTC
CDR3 protein: CASSYPTYERWSGEQYF
D gene: .
clone size: .
V gene: TRBV6-2/TRBV6-3
J gene: TRBJ2-7

CDR3 DNA: TGTGCCAGCAGCTCCTCCGGGACATCGGACCAGCCCCAGCATTTT
CDR3 protein: CASSSSGTSDQPQHF
D gene: .
clone size: .
V gene: TRBV5-6
J gene: TRBJ1-5

CDR3 DNA: TGTGCCATCAGTGAGGACAGGGGCCCGAACACCGGGGAGCTGTTTTTT
CDR3 protein: CAISEDRGPNTGELFF
D gene: TRBD1
clone size: .
V gene: TRBV10-3
J gene: TRBJ2-2

CDR3 DNA: TGTGCCAGCAGTTCCGAGCAGGGCCTCTATGGCTACACCTTC
CDR3 protein: CASSSEQGLYGYTF
D gene: .
clone size: .
V gene: TRBV6-6
J gene: TRBJ1-2

CDR3 DNA: TGTGCCAGCAGCTCAACAGTTACCTACGAGCAGTACTTC
CDR3 protein: CASSSTVTYEQYF
D gene: .
clone size: .
V gene: TRBV14
J gene: TRBJ2-7

CDR3 DNA: TGTGCCAGCAGTTACTCAGGGGACATTGGTGAGCAGTTCTTC
CDR3 protein: CASSYSGDIGEQFF
D gene: .
clone size: few
V gene: TRBV6-6
J gene: TRBJ2-1

CDR3 DNA: TGTGCCAGCAGCTTATACAGGGTGGGTCGCACAGATACGCAGTATTTT
CDR3 protein: CASSLYRVGRTDTQYF
D gene: .
clone size: .
V gene: TRBV7-9
J gene: TRBJ2-3

CDR3 DNA: TGTGCCAGCAGTGTCATAGGACTAGCGGGAGTATTAGGCACCGGGGAGCTGTTTTTT
CDR3 protein: CASSVIGLAGVLGTGELFF
D gene: TRBD2
clone size: .
V gene: TRBV28
J gene: TRBJ2-2

CDR3 DNA: TGCGCCAGCAGCTTGACAGGGCCCTCTGGGGCCAACGTCCTGACTTTC
CDR3 protein: CASSLTGPSGANVLTF
D gene: .
clone size: .
V gene: TRBV5-1
J gene: TRBJ2-6

CDR3 DNA: TGTGCCAGCAGCTTGGGCCCCCGACGGCAGTTCTTC
CDR3 protein: CASSLGPRRQFF
D gene: .
clone size: .
V gene: TRBV11-2
J gene: TRBJ2-1

CDR3 DNA: TGTGCCAGCAGTTACTCGATGGCTAGCGGGGGTAACGAGCAGTACTTC
CDR3 protein: CASSYSMASGGNEQYF
D gene: TRBD2
clone size: .
V gene: TRBV6-5
J gene: TRBJ2-7

CDR3 DNA: TGTGCCAGCAGCCAAGGACTAGCGGGAGGGCGCATTTCGGGTGAGCAGTTCTTC
CDR3 protein: CASSQGLAGGRISGEQFF
D gene: TRBD2
clone size: .
V gene: TRBV3-1/TRBV3-2
J gene: TRBJ2-1

CDR3 DNA: TGTGCCAGCAGCCAGGGGCCCGGGACTAGCGGGGCCGAAGAGCAGTTCTTC
CDR3 protein: CASSQGPGTSGAEEQFF
D gene: TRBD2
clone size: .
V gene: TRBV7-6
J gene: TRBJ2-1

CDR3 DNA: TGCGCCAGCAGCTTGGCTCTCAGGACAGGCGAGACCCAGTACTTC
CDR3 protein: CASSLALRTGETQYF
D gene: TRBD1
clone size: few
V gene: TRBV5-1
J gene: TRBJ2-5

CDR3 DNA: TGTGCCAGCAGCCCCCTTAGTGGGGCCTTCAATGAGCAGTTCTTC
CDR3 protein: CASSPLSGAFNEQFF
D gene: .
clone size: once
V gene: TRBV7-9
J gene: TRBJ2-1

CDR3 DNA: TGTGCCATCAGAGACAGGGGACAGGAGGACGAGCAGTACTTC
CDR3 protein: CAIRDRGQEDEQYF
D gene: TRBD1
clone size: .
V gene: TRBV10-3
J gene: TRBJ2-7

CDR3 DNA: TGTGCCAGCAGTTTTCAGGGTGGTAATTCACCCCTCCACTTT
CDR3 protein: CASSFQGGNSPLHF
D gene: .
clone size: .
V gene: TRBV6-2/TRBV6-3
J gene: TRBJ1-6

CDR3 DNA: TGTGCCAGCAGCGCCCCGGGACAGGGGGCTTATGGCTACACCTTC
CDR3 protein: CASSAPGQGAYGYTF
D gene: TRBD1
clone size: .
V gene: TRBV9
J gene: TRBJ1-2

CDR3 DNA: TGCAGTGCTAGTGTGGGGGCCCTAGAGACCCAGTACTTC
CDR3 protein: CSASVGALETQYF
D gene: .
clone size: .
V gene: TRBV20-1
J gene: TRBJ2-5

CDR3 DNA: TGTGCCAGCAGTCGCATCGACAGGGATAATCAGCCCCAGCATTTT
CDR3 protein: CASSRIDRDNQPQHF
D gene: TRBD1
clone size: .
V gene: TRBV28
J gene: TRBJ1-5

CDR3 DNA: TGCAGCGTTGAAGATCCCCCGGGGAAGTATGGCTACACCTTC
CDR3 protein: CSVEDPPGKYGYTF
D gene: .
clone size: .
V gene: TRBV29-1
J gene: TRBJ1-2

CDR3 DNA: TGCAGTGCTAGTTACAGGGCTGAAGCTTTCTTT
CDR3 protein: CSASYRAEAFF
D gene: .
clone size: .
V gene: TRBV20-1
J gene: TRBJ1-1

CDR3 DNA: TGTGCCAGCAGCGATGGTCGGCGGGGATACAATGAGCAGTTCTTC
CDR3 protein: CASSDGRRGYNEQFF
D gene: .
clone size: .
V gene: TRBV7-9
J gene: TRBJ2-1

CDR3 DNA: TGTGCCAGCAGCGTAGGCGGGGAAGCCTACACAGATACGCAGTATTTT
CDR3 protein: CASSVGGEAYTDTQYF
D gene: .
clone size: .
V gene: TRBV9
J gene: TRBJ2-3

CDR3 DNA: TGCAGTGCTTCGGGGGGGCAGCCCCAGCATTTT
CDR3 protein: CSASGGQPQHF
D gene: .
clone size: .
V gene: TRBV20-1
J gene: TRBJ1-5

CDR3 DNA: TGTGCCAGCAGCTTAGACAGGGAGAGAGTAGAGACCCAGTACTTC
CDR3 protein: CASSLDRERVETQYF
D gene: .
clone size: .
V gene: TRBV13
J gene: TRBJ2-5

CDR3 DNA: TGTGCCAGCAGCTTCGGCGGGGGGCAGCCAGAGACCCAGTACTTC
CDR3 protein: CASSFGGGQPETQYF
D gene: TRBD2
clone size: .
V gene: TRBV11-2
J gene: TRBJ2-5

CDR3 DNA: TGTGCCAGCAGCTTGATGGTGGCACCCGCCTACAATGAGCAGTTCTTC
CDR3 protein: CASSLMVAPAYNEQFF
D gene: .
clone size: .
V gene: TRBV5-4
J gene: TRBJ2-1

CDR3 DNA: TGCGCCAGCAGCGGAAGGGAGGGCAATCAGCCCCAGCATTTT
CDR3 protein: CASSGREGNQPQHF
D gene: .
clone size: .
V gene: TRBV5-1
J gene: TRBJ1-5

CDR3 DNA: TGTGCCAGCAGCTTAGGACAGGGGATAGGAGTGAAGGAGACCCAGTACTTC
CDR3 protein: CASSLGQGIGVKETQYF
D gene: TRBD1
clone size: few
V gene: TRBV7-9
J gene: TRBJ2-5

CDR3 DNA: TGTGCCAGCAGTTTAGCGGAGAGCTCCTACGAGCAGTACTTC
CDR3 protein: CASSLAESSYEQYF
D gene: .
clone size: .
V gene: TRBV6-5
J gene: TRBJ2-7

CDR3 DNA: TGTGCCAGCAGTTCCTCACTATTTTCCAAAACCCAGTACTTC
CDR3 protein: CASSSSLFSKTQYF
D gene: .
clone size: .
V gene: TRBV28
J gene: TRBJ2-5

CDR3 DNA: TGCGCCAGCAGCTTGGGCGACAGGTCAAATGAGCAGTTCTTC
CDR3 protein: CASSLGDRSNEQFF
D gene: .
clone size: .
V gene: TRBV5-1
J gene: TRBJ2-1

CDR3 DNA: TGTGCCAGCTGGAGCGGGGGAGATCCCAATGAGCAGTTCTTC
CDR3 protein: CASWSGGDPNEQFF
D gene: TRBD2
clone size: few
V gene: TRBV6-5
J gene: TRBJ2-1

CDR3 DNA: TGCGCCAGCAGCCAAACACAGGGTTACGAGCAGTACTTC
CDR3 protein: CASSQTQGYEQYF
D gene: .
clone size: .
V gene: TRBV4-3
J gene: TRBJ2-7

CDR3 DNA: TGTGCCAGTAGCCGTGGACAGGCTGCAGATACGCAGTATTTT
CDR3 protein: CASSRGQAADTQYF
D gene: TRBD1
clone size: .
V gene: TRBV19
J gene: TRBJ2-3

CDR3 DNA: TGTGCCAGCAGTCATGTGGGTAGCGGGGGGTTAATAGATACGCAGTATTTT
CDR3 protein: CASSHVGSGGLIDTQYF
D gene: TRBD2
clone size: once
V gene: TRBV11-2
J gene: TRBJ2-3

CDR3 DNA: TGCGCCAGCAGCAGACCGGGACTAGCGGGAGGGAGCTCCTACAATGAGCAGTTCTTC
CDR3 protein: CASSRPGLAGGSSYNEQFF
D gene: TRBD2
clone size: once
V gene: TRBV5-1
J gene: TRBJ2-1

CDR3 DNA: TGTGCCAGCAGCTTTGGTTTTCGGGGGACCGGGGAGCTGTTTTTT
CDR3 protein: CASSFGFRGTGELFF
D gene: .
clone size: once
V gene: TRBV11-2
J gene: TRBJ2-2

CDR3 DNA: TGTGCCAGCAGCCCAACCGGGACTAGGAACTACAATGAGCAGTTCTTC
CDR3 protein: CASSPTGTRNYNEQFF
D gene: TRBD2
clone size: .
V gene: TRBV11-2
J gene: TRBJ2-1

CDR3 DNA: TGCGCCAGCAGTGCCGCCACAGGGGCTGGAAACACCATATATTTT
CDR3 protein: CASSAATGAGNTIYF
D gene: TRBD1
clone size: .
V gene: TRBV5-1
J gene: TRBJ1-3

CDR3 DNA: TGTGCCAGCAGCCAAGACCAGTGGGGGGCCTACGAGCAGTACTTC
CDR3 protein: CASSQDQWGAYEQYF
D gene: .
clone size: .
V gene: TRBV4-2
J gene: TRBJ2-7

CDR3 DNA: TGTGCCAGCACCAAAAGGGGGAGCTATGGCTACACCTTC
CDR3 protein: CASTKRGSYGYTF
D gene: .
clone size: .
V gene: TRBV27
J gene: TRBJ1-2

CDR3 DNA: TGTGCCAGCAGTTTATCCGACAGGGAGAAAGCCGGGGAGCTGTTTTTT
CDR3 protein: CASSLSDREKAGELFF
D gene: TRBD1
clone size: .
V gene: TRBV28
J gene: TRBJ2-2

CDR3 DNA: TGCGCCAGCACCCCGGGACAGCTATACGAGCAGTACTTC
CDR3 protein: CASTPGQLYEQYF
D gene: TRBD1
clone size: few
V gene: TRBV10-2
J gene: TRBJ2-7